Listed below are T cell receptor beta chains from one sample, sequenced in a study of T cells in Graves' hyperthyroidism and ophthalmopathy. Each CDR3 protein gets one entry after TCRdb re-called the multiplex PCR reads with MiXCR. Found here are a few hundred thousand distinct CDR3 sequences, roughly an eighth of them singletons; the top ten hold 5% to 6%. Sequencing input: blood. Receptors were obtained from a woman aged 18-29 years with Graves' hyperthyroidism. Each CDR3 is given with its conserved first and last residue. Each record gives: clone size, D gene, V gene, J gene, CDR3 protein, CDR3 DNA. A D gene is named only where the DNA matches it firmly. Rows may omit the clone size; those that give it use once, few, many or a size class.

>many|-|TRBV3-1|TRBJ2-3
CASSRTEGDTQYF
TGTGCCAGCAGCCGCACTGAAGGCGATACGCAGTATTTT
>-|TRBD1|TRBV7-2|TRBJ2-7
CASSLLAGGVLAYEQYF
TGTGCCAGCAGCTTACTAGCAGGGGGCGTTCTAGCCTACGAGCAGTACTTC
>-|-|TRBV6-1|TRBJ2-3
CASISQKGGGTDTQYF
TGTGCCAGCATAAGTCAGAAAGGAGGTGGCACAGATACGCAGTATTTT
>few|-|TRBV10-3|TRBJ1-1
CATGFADTEAFF
TGTGCCACTGGGTTTGCGGACACTGAAGCTTTCTTT
>-|-|TRBV12-3/TRBV12-4|TRBJ1-2
CASGRGTSGYTF
TGTGCCAGCGGACGGGGGACTTCTGGCTACACCTTC
>many|TRBD2|TRBV15|TRBJ2-1
CATSRLSGGTSGSYNEQFF
TGTGCCACCAGCAGACTCAGTGGAGGGACTAGCGGTTCCTACAATGAGCAGTTCTTC
>-|-|TRBV5-6|TRBJ2-7
CASSAGVGEQYF
TGTGCCAGCAGCGCGGGCGTGGGGGAGCAGTACTTC
>many|-|TRBV2|TRBJ2-7
CASSDPYEQYF
TGTGCCAGCAGTGACCCTTACGAGCAGTACTTC
>-|TRBD2|TRBV7-9|TRBJ2-3
CASSPSSGGRDTQYF
TGTGCCAGCAGCCCTTCCAGCGGGGGCAGAGATACGCAGTATTTT
>-|-|TRBV4-1|TRBJ2-2
CASSQGTANTGELFF
TGCGCCAGCAGCCAAGGGACGGCGAACACCGGGGAGCTGTTTTTT
>many|TRBD1|TRBV7-2|TRBJ1-5
CASSFNTGGNQPQHF
TGTGCCAGCAGCTTCAATACAGGGGGCAATCAGCCCCAGCATTTT
>many|-|TRBV27|TRBJ1-4
CASTDVGPMGTNEKLFF
TGTGCCAGCACGGATGTTGGCCCGATGGGAACTAATGAAAAACTGTTTTTT
>once|-|TRBV12-3/TRBV12-4|TRBJ2-2
CASSSLDQMGTGELFF
TGTGCCAGCAGTTCCCTGGACCAGATGGGCACCGGGGAGCTGTTTTTT
>many|-|TRBV7-6|TRBJ2-1
CASSAPQLNRHEQFF
TGTGCCAGCAGCGCACCGCAATTAAATAGGCATGAGCAGTTCTTC
>many|-|TRBV29-1|TRBJ2-1
CSVEGRLRINEQFF
TGCAGCGTTGAGGGTCGTCTCCGGATTAATGAGCAGTTCTTC
>many|TRBD1|TRBV12-5|TRBJ2-7
CASGLSGTGYDEQYF
TGTGCTAGTGGTCTCTCCGGGACAGGGTATGACGAGCAGTACTTC
>many|-|TRBV3-1|TRBJ1-4
CASSQEGRGPDNEKLFF
TGTGCCAGCAGCCAAGAGGGGAGAGGGCCGGATAATGAAAAACTGTTTTTT
>-|-|TRBV10-3|TRBJ2-7
CAISVDRSSYEQYF
TGTGCCATCAGTGTCGACAGGAGCTCCTACGAGCAGTACTTC
>-|-|TRBV28|TRBJ1-1
CASSQYWVNTEAFF
TGTGCCAGCAGTCAATACTGGGTGAACACTGAAGCTTTCTTT
>few|TRBD2|TRBV6-2/TRBV6-3|TRBJ2-2
CASTGGRLAGELFF
TGTGCCAGCACAGGCGGGAGACTGGCCGGGGAGCTGTTTTTT
>-|-|TRBV7-3|TRBJ2-5
CASSPAPPETQYF
TGTGCCAGCAGCCCCGCCCCGCCCGAGACCCAGTACTTC
>many|-|TRBV7-9|TRBJ1-1
CASSLNTGNTEAFF
TGTGCCAGCAGCTTAAATACAGGTAACACTGAAGCTTTCTTT
>many|-|TRBV27|TRBJ2-2
CASSVSNTGELFF
TGTGCCAGCAGTGTCTCAAACACCGGGGAGCTGTTTTTT
>many|-|TRBV18|TRBJ2-7
CASSPGWETYEQYF
TGTGCCAGCTCACCAGGGTGGGAAACCTACGAGCAGTACTTC
>few|TRBD1|TRBV5-1|TRBJ2-2
CASSLGQGIGELFF
TGCGCCAGCAGCTTGGGACAGGGCATCGGGGAGCTGTTTTTT
>many|-|TRBV5-1|TRBJ2-7
CASSRGTLLDEQYF
TGCGCCAGCAGCCGCGGGACACTTCTCGACGAGCAGTACTTC
>-|-|TRBV20-1|TRBJ2-7
CSARDKAGLAYEQYF
TGCAGTGCTAGAGATAAGGCAGGGCTCGCCTACGAGCAGTACTTC
>few|TRBD1|TRBV29-1|TRBJ1-5
CSGILSGTDSNQPQHF
TGCAGCGGCATCCTATCCGGGACAGATAGCAATCAGCCCCAGCATTTT
>many|TRBD2|TRBV27|TRBJ2-1
CASSSPAGEEQFF
TGTGCCAGCAGTTCACCAGCGGGAGAGGAGCAGTTCTTC
>-|TRBD2|TRBV19|TRBJ2-1
CASRTTSGDNNEQFF
TGTGCCAGTAGGACTACTAGCGGGGATAACAATGAGCAGTTCTTC
>few|-|TRBV5-1|TRBJ2-3
CASKLGGLSDTQYF
TGCGCCAGCAAATTGGGGGGTCTCTCAGATACGCAGTATTTT
>few|-|TRBV5-6|TRBJ2-4
CASSLDRVINIQYF
TGTGCCAGCAGCTTGGACAGGGTAATAAACATTCAGTACTTC
>many|TRBD2|TRBV7-9|TRBJ2-7
CASSSGLAGGLGYEQYF
TGTGCCAGCAGCTCCGGACTAGCGGGAGGGCTTGGATACGAGCAGTACTTC
>few|TRBD1|TRBV20-1|TRBJ1-1
CSASHPDRVYTEAFF
TGCAGTGCTAGTCACCCGGACAGGGTGTACACTGAAGCTTTCTTT
>-|-|TRBV29-1|TRBJ2-1
CSVKTESSYNEQFF
TGCAGCGTTAAGACAGAGAGCTCCTACAATGAGCAGTTCTTC
>many|-|TRBV6-6|TRBJ2-1
CASSYTAEGQFF
TGTGCCAGCAGTTACACCGCTGAGGGTCAGTTCTTC